This TCR beta chain stems from a study of blood T cell repertoires in COVID-19 (dated by TCRdb to 2018 to 2021). General notes on the study: Samples covering the acute and convalescent phases of COVID-19 were provided by collaborators in the United States, Italy and Spain. The material from the prospective study consisted of cDNA or gDNA derived from T cells, B-cell-depleted T cells, or PBMCs. Deeply sampled blood TCRbeta repertoires from subjects exposed to, actively infected with, or recovered from COVID-19 were included in the dataset. The repertoires were released in a freely available public database meant as a resource for research on the immune response to SARS-CoV-2. The samples were drawn from the first 160 participants of the ongoing ImmuneRACE study and from 950 to 1,500 subjects provided by 6 global collaborators. Nearly every sample came with metadata listing a de-identified subject ID, COVID-19 status, age in years and sex. Where available, HLA class I and class II types were taken from metadata supplied by the sample provider and were not determined by assay-based typing.

Note on this clone: Which antigen it targets is not known. No base-level quality is on record; no much larger clone is a single base apart.

In the prospective study, participants were about 18 to 95 years old, resided in about two dozen geographic areas of the United States, and were enrolled through a virtual design. To assign participants to cohorts, the prospective study relied on clinical history that participants themselves reported in a screening survey and a study questionnaire. In the prospective study, whole blood, serum and a nasopharyngeal or oropharyngeal swab were collected from each participant by mobile phlebotomists. Participants in the prospective study had the option to provide additional blood draws and questionnaires over an approximately 2-month period. Prospective study blood samples were shipped either frozen or at room temperature before DNA extraction. The immunoSEQ Assay, a bias-controlled multiplex PCR, was used to amplify TCRbeta CDR3 regions from genomic DNA. The authors' analysis ran thus. The number of nucleated cells in each sample was estimated by amplification of reference gene primers within the assay. To quantify the absolute abundance of each unique TCRbeta CDR3 rearrangement, sequence reads were collapsed and filtered. Productive Simpson clonality was computed per sample as the square root of Simpson's diversity index over productive rearrangements. Held by TCRdb, this immuneACCESS table contains in-frame sequences only and omits some clones. Under half of the omission traces to an unresolved V gene where checked; the cause of the rest is unknown. The DNA gave D and trimming, while V, J and clone size come from that table. The sample data list about 220,000 clones, and 75% to 90% of these were observed just once. More than 3% of the sample rests with the top ten.

Paper-wide results and their limitations: How much clinical and demographic metadata was included differed by source and by participant, and the metadata was provided uncurated.

The trim is 3 bases for V and 5 bases for J, with a gap of 5 bases between the germline ends. The germline V gene sets CDR1 to SNHLY and CDR2 to FYNNEI. There are 12 amino acids in the CDR3, from cysteine to phenylalanine inclusive. Of the read, only the CDR3 DNA is kept; its 36 bases are in frame from base 1. The rearrangement joined TRBV2 to TRBJ2-1; the D gene is unclear. The clonotype originates from a woman aged 18-30 years in a cohort exposed to, infected with or recovered from COVID-19 (not recorded which). The sample consisted of PBMCs or T cells enriched from blood (not recorded which). The DNA sequence is TGTGCCAGCAGTGAGGCCGACAATGAGCAGTTCTTC. This translates into CASSEADNEQFF.